Listed here are 2 T cell receptor beta chains from one sample, sequenced in a study of blood T cell repertoires in COVID-19. TCRdb's copy holds only in-frame clones and misses some; the assay was immunoSEQ multiplex PCR. Of about 220,000 clones in the sample, roughly 88% were seen once. The sequenced material came from PBMCs or T cells enriched from blood (not recorded which). Source of these receptors: a middle-aged woman with acute COVID-19.

This chain connects TRBV5-1 to TRBJ1-2, with D possibly being TRBD1 (6 bases). This CDR3 comprises 14 residues. Trimming cost V 6 bases and J 4 bases, with 16 bases left between them. The germline gives CDR1 SGHRS, CDR2 YFSETQ. CDR3 DNA sequence: TGCGCCAGCACCCTTGGGGGCGCGAGCTATGGCTACACCTTC. Protein sequence: CASTLGGASYGYTF. Variable domain in full (rest from reference TRBV5-1 and TRBJ1-2): KAGVTQTPRYLIKTRGQQVTLSCSPISGHRSVSWYQQTPGQGLQFLFEYFSETQRNKGNFPGRFSGRQFSNSRSEMNVSTLELGDSALYLCASTLGGASYGYTFGSGTRLTVV.

The chain uses TRBV9 and TRBJ2-3, with TRBD2 matching 7 bases. The germline CDR1 and CDR2 sequences are SGDLS and YYNGEE. This CDR3 has 16 amino acids. V lost 3 bases, J lost 4 bases, and 11 bases stayed unmatched. CDR3 region: CASSGPRGNVADTQYF. DNA of the CDR3: TGTGCCAGCAGCGGACCGCGGGGGAATGTCGCAGATACGCAGTATTTT.